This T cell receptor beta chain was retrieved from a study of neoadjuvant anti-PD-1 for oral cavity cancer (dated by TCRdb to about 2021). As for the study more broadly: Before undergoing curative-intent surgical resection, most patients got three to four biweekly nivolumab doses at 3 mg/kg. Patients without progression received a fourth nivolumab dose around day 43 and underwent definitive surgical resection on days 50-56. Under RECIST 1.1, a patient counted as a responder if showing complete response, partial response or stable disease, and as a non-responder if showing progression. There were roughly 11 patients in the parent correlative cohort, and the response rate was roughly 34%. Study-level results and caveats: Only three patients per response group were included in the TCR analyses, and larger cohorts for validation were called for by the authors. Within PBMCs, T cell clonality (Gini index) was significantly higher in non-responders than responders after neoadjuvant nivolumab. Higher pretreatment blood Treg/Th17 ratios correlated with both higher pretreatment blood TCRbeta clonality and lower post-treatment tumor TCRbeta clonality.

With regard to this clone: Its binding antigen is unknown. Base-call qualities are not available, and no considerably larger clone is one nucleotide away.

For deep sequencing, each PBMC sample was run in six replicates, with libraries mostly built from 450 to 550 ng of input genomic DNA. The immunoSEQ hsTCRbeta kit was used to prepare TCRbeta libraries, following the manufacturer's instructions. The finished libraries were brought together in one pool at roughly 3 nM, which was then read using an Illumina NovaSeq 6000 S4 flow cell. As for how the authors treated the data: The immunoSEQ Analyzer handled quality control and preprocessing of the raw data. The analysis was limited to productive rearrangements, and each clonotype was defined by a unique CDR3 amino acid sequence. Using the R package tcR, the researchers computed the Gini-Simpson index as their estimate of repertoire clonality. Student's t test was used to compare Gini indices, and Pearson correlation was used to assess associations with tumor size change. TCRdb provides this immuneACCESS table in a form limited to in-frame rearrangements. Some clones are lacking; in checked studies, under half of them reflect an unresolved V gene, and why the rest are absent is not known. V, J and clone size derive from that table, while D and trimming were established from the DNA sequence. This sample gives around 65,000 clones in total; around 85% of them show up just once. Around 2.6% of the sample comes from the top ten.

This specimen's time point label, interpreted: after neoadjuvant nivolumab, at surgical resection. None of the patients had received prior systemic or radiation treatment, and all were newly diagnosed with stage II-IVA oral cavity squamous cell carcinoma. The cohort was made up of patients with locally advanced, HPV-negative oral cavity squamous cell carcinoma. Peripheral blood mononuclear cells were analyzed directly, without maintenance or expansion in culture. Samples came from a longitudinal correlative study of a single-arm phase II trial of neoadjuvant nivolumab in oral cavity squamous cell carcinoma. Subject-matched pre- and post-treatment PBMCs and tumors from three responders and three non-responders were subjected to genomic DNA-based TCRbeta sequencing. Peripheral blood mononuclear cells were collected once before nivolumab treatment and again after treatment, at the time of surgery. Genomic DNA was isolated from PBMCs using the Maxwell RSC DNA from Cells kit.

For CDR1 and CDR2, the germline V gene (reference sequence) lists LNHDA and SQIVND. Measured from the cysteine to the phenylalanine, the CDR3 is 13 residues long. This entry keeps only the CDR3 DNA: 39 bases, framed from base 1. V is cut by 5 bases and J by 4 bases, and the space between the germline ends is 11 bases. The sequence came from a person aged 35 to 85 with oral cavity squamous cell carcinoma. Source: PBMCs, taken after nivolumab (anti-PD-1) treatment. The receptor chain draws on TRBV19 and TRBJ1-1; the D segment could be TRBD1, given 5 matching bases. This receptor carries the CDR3 CASSAQEGTEAFF. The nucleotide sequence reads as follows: TGTGCCAGTAGTGCACAGGAGGGCACTGAAGCTTTCTTT.